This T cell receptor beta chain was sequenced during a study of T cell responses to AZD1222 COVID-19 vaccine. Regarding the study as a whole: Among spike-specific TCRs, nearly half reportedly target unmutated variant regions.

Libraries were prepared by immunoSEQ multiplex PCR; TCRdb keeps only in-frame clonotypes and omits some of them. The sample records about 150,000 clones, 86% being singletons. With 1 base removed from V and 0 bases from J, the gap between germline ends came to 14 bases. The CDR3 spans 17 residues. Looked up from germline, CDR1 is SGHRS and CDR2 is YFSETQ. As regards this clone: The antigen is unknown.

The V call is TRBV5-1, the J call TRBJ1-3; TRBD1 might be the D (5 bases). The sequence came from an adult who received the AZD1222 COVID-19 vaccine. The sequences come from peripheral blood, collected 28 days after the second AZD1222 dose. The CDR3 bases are TGCGCCAGCAGCTTGTGGGCAGGGCCCGACTCTGGAAACACCATATATTTT. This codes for CASSLWAGPDSGNTIYF. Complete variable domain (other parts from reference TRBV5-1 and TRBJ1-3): KAGVTQTPRYLIKTRGQQVTLSCSPISGHRSVSWYQQTPGQGLQFLFEYFSETQRNKGNFPGRFSGRQFSNSRSEMNVSTLELGDSALYLCASSLWAGPDSGNTIYFGEGSWLTVV.